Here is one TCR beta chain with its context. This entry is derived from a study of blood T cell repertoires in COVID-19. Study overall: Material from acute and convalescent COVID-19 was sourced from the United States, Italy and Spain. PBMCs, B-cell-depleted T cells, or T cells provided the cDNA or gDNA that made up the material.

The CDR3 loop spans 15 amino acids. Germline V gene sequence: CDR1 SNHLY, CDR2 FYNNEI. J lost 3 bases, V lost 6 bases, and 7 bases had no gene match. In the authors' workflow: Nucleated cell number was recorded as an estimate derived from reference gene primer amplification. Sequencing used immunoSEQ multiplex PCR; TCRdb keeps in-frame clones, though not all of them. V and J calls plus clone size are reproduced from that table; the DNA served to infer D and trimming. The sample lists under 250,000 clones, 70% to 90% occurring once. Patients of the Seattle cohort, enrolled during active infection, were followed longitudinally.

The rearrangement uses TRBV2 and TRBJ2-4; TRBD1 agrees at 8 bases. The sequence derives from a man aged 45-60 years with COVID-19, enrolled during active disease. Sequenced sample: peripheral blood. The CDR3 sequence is CASRQTGTGKNIQYF. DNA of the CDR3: TGTGCCAGCAGGCAAACCGGGACAGGCAAAAACATTCAGTACTTC.